The 20 T cell receptor beta chains listed next were all sequenced from one sample in a study of neurological immune-mediated disorders. TCRdb reanalysed the 5' RACE reads using MiXCR and keeps one entry per CDR3 protein. The sample lists roughly 70,000 distinct CDR3 sequences; 4% to 6% were seen once. Sample: PBMCs. The receptors derive from a woman aged 25-40 years with multiple sclerosis.

The chain uses TRBV18 and TRBJ2-7; 9 bases align to TRBD1. Germline V CDR1 and CDR2: KGHSH, LQKENI. The CDR3 is 15 amino acids. Trimming at V came to 3 bases and at J to 0 bases, leaving 3 bases not matched to a gene. The chain's CDR3 is CASSPGTGSSYEQYF. CDR3 DNA: TGTGCCAGCTCACCCGGGACAGGGAGCTCCTACGAGCAGTACTTC. Complete variable domain (other parts from reference TRBV18 and TRBJ2-7): NAGVMQNPRHLVRRRGQEARLRCSPMKGHSHVYWYRQLPEEGLKFMVYLQKENIIDESGMPKERFSAEFPKEGPSILRIQQVVRGDSAAYFCASSPGTGSSYEQYFGPGTRLTVT.

At least ten counts were recorded for this clonotype. The genes are TRBV5-6 and TRBJ2-2; D is undetermined. V gave up 2 bases and J gave up 1 base, with 3 bases separating them. This CDR3 contains 13 residues. Germline V gene sequence: CDR1 SGHDT, CDR2 YYEEEE. CDR3 sequence reads: CASSFWNTGELFF. In nucleotides, the CDR3 is TGTGCCAGCAGCTTCTGGAACACCGGGGAGCTGTTTTTT.

The J gene is TRBJ2-2, the V gene TRBV7-6; tentatively, D is TRBD1 (6 bases). There are 14 residues in the CDR3. Trimming stripped 5 bases from V and 4 bases from J, with 11 bases between. CDR1 SGHVS and CDR2 FNYEAQ come from the germline V gene. In nucleotides, the CDR3 is TGTGCCAGCAGCCCCCCAGGGGCCACCGGGGAGCTGTTTTTT. It is translated as CASSPPGATGELFF.

This clonotype was seen repeatedly, ten times or more. The chain has TRBV20-1 and TRBJ1-4, with 7 bases aligning to TRBD1. Looked up from germline, CDR1 is DFQATT and CDR2 is SNEGSKA (reference sequence). With 6 bases clipped from V and 6 bases from J, the junction kept 4 bases outside the gene matches. The CDR3 length is 12 residues. CDR3 sequence reads: CSAGGPDEKLFF. The DNA for the CDR3 is TGCAGTGCAGGGGGCCCGGATGAAAAACTGTTTTTT.

Concerning this clonotype: A much larger clone sits a single nucleotide away, making a read error possible. The chain employs TRBV10-3 and TRBJ2-2, with 8 nucleotides matching TRBD2. From germline, CDR1 is ENHRY and CDR2 SYGVKD. J lost 2 bases, V lost 10 bases, and 12 bases had no gene match. The CDR3 is 16 residues long. In DNA form, the CDR3 reads TGTGCCACCACCCCCATGGCGGGGGGTAACACCGGGGAGCTGTTTTTT. Translation gives CATTPMAGGNTGELFF.

This clonotype has ten or more counts. The chain recombines TRBV20-1 with TRBJ1-3, with D unresolved. Trimming took off 6 bases at V and 2 bases at J, with 11 bases between the two ends. This CDR3 has 13 residues. Germline V gene sequence: CDR1 DFQATT, CDR2 SNEGSKA (reference sequence). The CDR3 bases are TGCAGTGCCACGAGTCTCCCTGGAAACACCATATATTTT. Amino acids: CSATSLPGNTIYF.

To note about this clonotype: Given a much more abundant clone one base away, this may be a read error. This chain joins TRBV5-6 and TRBJ1-5; a weak D match, TRBD1 (5 bases). Germline-derived CDR1 and CDR2 are SGHDT and YYEEEE. The CDR3 is made up of 15 amino acids. The V end lost 5 bases, the J end lost 4 bases, and 16 bases lay between the germline ends. Here the CDR3 reads CASSPAGTKNQPQHF. DNA for the CDR3: TGTGCCAGCAGTCCAGCCGGGACGAAGAATCAGCCCCAGCATTTT.

This clonotype was recorded at least ten times. Here the CDR3 reads CSARTGLPYEQYF. For the CDR3, the DNA is TGCAGTGCTAGAACGGGGCTCCCCTACGAGCAGTACTTC. The rearrangement uses TRBV20-1 and TRBJ2-7, with D possibly called TRBD1 or TRBD2 (5 bases each). The V end lost 2 bases, the J end lost 2 bases, and 10 bases lay between the germline ends. Germline V gives CDR1 DFQATT, CDR2 SNEGSKA (reference sequence). The CDR3 is made up of 13 amino acids.

This clonotype has a count of ten or more. The chain combines TRBV20-1 with TRBJ1-5; 10 bases align to TRBD1. The V segment lost 4 bases and the J segment 4 bases; nucleotides outside the gene matches: 10. Germline V gene data show CDR1 as DFQATT and CDR2 as SNEGSKA (reference sequence). The CDR3 sequence is 16 residues long. The CDR3 DNA is TGCAGTGCTATCAAAGCCGGGACAGGGGCAAATCAGCCCCAGCATTTT. Translated, it gives CSAIKAGTGANQPQHF.

This clonotype showed up many times. The rearrangement uses TRBV3-1 and TRBJ2-2, with a possible D match to TRBD2 (6 bases). V lost 8 bases to trimming and J lost 5 bases, with 12 bases between them. CDR3 length: 13 residues. Germline CDR1 and CDR2: LGHDT and YNNKEL (reference sequence). CDR3: CASGGTSTGELFF. CDR3 DNA: TGTGCCAGCGGCGGGACTTCTACCGGGGAGCTGTTTTTT.

This clonotype has a handful of counts. The rearrangement uses TRBV5-1 and TRBJ1-4, with D possibly matching TRBD1 (6 bases). The CDR3 length is 16 residues. The V gene lost 0 bases and the J gene lost 4 bases, with 13 bases spanning the gap. The V gene's germline CDR1 is SGHRS and CDR2 YFSETQ. CDR3 in amino acids: CASSLGGRGLNEKLFF. The CDR3 bases are TGCGCCAGCAGCTTGGGGGGCAGGGGCCTTAATGAAAAACTGTTTTTT. The full variable domain, completed using reference TRBV5-1 and TRBJ1-4, is KAGVTQTPRYLIKTRGQQVTLSCSPISGHRSVSWYQQTPGQGLQFLFEYFSETQRNKGNFPGRFSGRQFSNSRSEMNVSTLELGDSALYLCASSLGGRGLNEKLFFGSGTQLSVL.

This clonotype is categorized as medium-sized. The chain employs TRBV6-6 and TRBJ2-5; maybe TRBD1 (6 bases). Germline-derived CDR1 and CDR2 are MNHNY and SVGAGI (reference sequence). Trimming removed 7 bases at V and 5 bases at J, with 20 bases between. This CDR3 comprises 15 residues. In nucleotides, the CDR3 is TGTGCCAGCACCGCGTCGACAGGACCTTCCGAGACCCAGTACTTC. It is translated as CASTASTGPSETQYF.

In this sample, this clonotype turned up a few times. The chain couples TRBV3-1 to TRBJ2-7; D unresolved. Germline V CDR1 and CDR2: LGHDT, YNNKEL (reference sequence). The CDR3 loop spans 13 amino acids. V dropped 0 bases and J dropped 7 bases, with 10 bases sitting between them. CDR3: CASSQDLVGEQYF. In nucleotides, the CDR3 is TGTGCCAGCAGCCAAGATCTTGTTGGAGAGCAGTACTTC.

V usage is TRBV20-1 and J usage is TRBJ2-5; D is possibly TRBD2 (6 bases). With 5 bases removed from V and 2 bases from J, the gap between germline ends came to 21 bases. CDR1 and CDR2 from the germline V gene are DFQATT and SNEGSKA (reference sequence). This CDR3 has 16 residues. CDR3: CSAPGEIRKGQETQYF. The CDR3 DNA follows: TGCAGTGCTCCGGGAGAGATTAGAAAGGGACAAGAGACCCAGTACTTC.

This clonotype was recorded many times. The V call is TRBV29-1, the J call TRBJ2-1; 7 bases are shared with TRBD1. Per germline, CDR1 SQVTM and CDR2 ANQGSEA. The CDR3 sequence is 12 residues long. Trimming took 7 bases from V and 7 from J; bases not matched to a gene: 7. The CDR3 DNA follows: TGCAGCGCCGCGAGGGGGCCGAATGAGCAGTTCTTC. It encodes CSAARGPNEQFF.

This clonotype was detected many times. The chain employs TRBV12-3 or TRBV12-4 and TRBJ2-5; TRBD1 aligns across 8 bases. V trimming: 6 bases; J trimming: 4 bases; junction bases outside the gene matches: 1. This CDR3 is 12 amino acids long. The CDR3 DNA reads as TGTGCCAGCAGCGGGACAGGAGAGACCCAGTACTTC. Translating it yields CASSGTGETQYF.

This clonotype was recorded many times. Here the CDR3 reads CSAWASGGAVKSLGTDTQYF. In nucleotides, the CDR3 is TGCAGTGCATGGGCTAGCGGGGGGGCCGTCAAGAGTTTGGGCACAGATACGCAGTATTTT. This sequence joins TRBV20-1 and TRBJ2-3; 12 nucleotides agree with TRBD2. V was clipped by 6 bases and J by 1 base; unmatched bases: 20. This CDR3 has 20 amino acids. Per germline, CDR1 DFQATT and CDR2 SNEGSKA (reference sequence).

The chain uses TRBV5-1 and TRBJ2-1, with 11 bases fitting TRBD1. The CDR3 contains 14 residues. Germline V gives CDR1 SGHRS, CDR2 YFSETQ. V lost 4 bases, J lost 8 bases, and 5 bases stayed unmatched. The CDR3: CASSPRDRGDEQFF. The DNA for the CDR3 is TGCGCCAGCAGCCCCCGGGACAGGGGGGATGAGCAGTTCTTC.

This clonotype has at least ten counts. The chain is built from TRBV12-3 or TRBV12-4 and TRBJ1-2; no clear D. This CDR3 region has 12 residues. V lost 5 bases and J lost 5, with 9 bases in between. This CDR3 is CASSVRAYGYTF. CDR3 DNA: TGTGCCAGCAGTGTGAGGGCTTATGGCTACACCTTC.

This clonotype has ten or more counts. The chain recombines TRBV30 with TRBJ1-2; 8 nucleotides align to TRBD1. The CDR3 has 14 residues. The germline V gene encodes CDR1 GTSNPN and CDR2 SVGIG (reference sequence). V lost 1 base, J lost 1 base, and 2 bases stayed unmatched. The CDR3 sequence: CAWSGQGSNYGYTF. The CDR3 bases are TGTGCCTGGAGTGGACAGGGGAGTAACTATGGCTACACCTTC.